This T cell receptor beta chain originates from a study of T cell changes during pregnancy in multiple sclerosis. Generated by immunoSEQ multiplex PCR, the TCRdb table keeps only in-frame clones and is missing some. Altogether around 36,000 clones are present, approximately 92% being singletons, with the ten largest covering 1% to 1.5%. The CDR3 has 14 amino acids. Trimming took off 0 bases at V and 6 bases at J, with 10 bases between the two ends. Germline lookup yields CDR1 WSHSY and CDR2 SAAADI. V and J are TRBV10-2 and TRBJ2-3, with D possibly matching TRBD2 (5 bases). This receptor was identified in a female donor with multiple sclerosis, enrolled in a pregnancy study. Sequenced here: peripheral blood, sampled before pregnancy. This chain's CDR3 is CASSESRERDTQYF. The CDR3 nucleotides read TGCGCCAGCAGTGAGTCGAGGGAGCGGGATACGCAGTATTTT.